Detailed here is one T cell receptor (beta chain). The antigen remains undetermined. Germline V gene data show CDR1 as SGHRS and CDR2 as YFSETQ. The CDR3 has 13 amino acids. V was cut by 3 bases and J by 2 bases, with 9 bases left in between. This specimen comes from a study of OX40 agonist ivuxolimab in advanced cancers. Study-wide results and caveats: Antigen specificity remained undetermined for the expanded peripheral T cells.

The method was immunoSEQ multiplex PCR; TCRdb's version includes in-frame clones alone and lacks a portion of them. The sample lists about 24,000 clones, just over 90% occurring once. The input for sequencing was CD4+ or CD8+ T cells sorted from blood, taken in a trial of the OX40 agonist ivuxolimab. This receptor was obtained from an adult with an advanced solid tumor such as melanoma, head and neck, liver or kidney cancer. The rearrangement joins TRBV5-1 to TRBJ2-7; D not resolved. The CDR3 is CASSSAGPYEQYF. In DNA form, the CDR3 reads TGCGCCAGCAGCTCGGCAGGTCCCTACGAGCAGTACTTC.